Presented here are 30 T cell receptor beta chains from one specimen sequenced in a study of blood T cell repertoires in COVID-19. Data came from immunoSEQ multiplex PCR; TCRdb stores just in-frame clones and leaves some out. The repertoire holds tens of thousands of clones, with 82% as singletons. The sequenced sample was peripheral blood. These receptors were obtained from a human donor in a cohort sampled during active COVID-19.

This chain links TRBV21-1 with TRBJ2-6; the table assigns TRBD1, which was not confirmed against the DNA. TRBV21-1 is recorded as a pseudogene. CDR3 size: 17 residues. The CDR3 bases are TGTGCCAGCAGCTCCCGACAGGACCCCTCTGGGGCCAACGTCCTGACTTTC. This codes for CASSSRQDPSGANVLTF.

This chain uses TRBV5-1 with TRBJ2-7; 7 bases map to TRBD2. The germline CDR1 and CDR2 sequences are SGHRS and YFSETQ. J gave up 2 bases and V 4 bases, and 9 bases lay outside the gene matches. The length of the CDR3 is 15 residues. The DNA for the CDR3 is TGCGCCAGCAGCGAACTATTTGGGGGGGCCTACGAGCAGTACTTC. Translating gives CASSELFGGAYEQYF.

The chain has TRBV7-3 and TRBJ2-3; TRBD1 might be the D (6 bases). The CDR3 runs to 15 residues. CDR1 SGHTA and CDR2 FQGTGA come from the germline V gene. Trimming took off 5 bases at V and 1 base at J, with 13 bases between the two ends. The DNA for the CDR3 is TGTGCCAGCAGCGTCGGGACACAACGCACAGATACGCAGTATTTT. Translation: CASSVGTQRTDTQYF.

This sequence joins TRBV3-1 (or the pseudogene TRBV3-2) and TRBJ1-5; 7 bases map to TRBD1. Trimming at V came to 2 bases and at J to 5 bases, leaving 0 bases not matched to a gene. The germline V gene encodes CDR1 LGHDT and CDR2 YNNKEL (reference sequence). This CDR3 has 13 amino acids. In nucleotides, the CDR3 is TGTGCCAGCAGCCAAACAGGGGATCAGCCCCAGCATTTT. It codes for CASSQTGDQPQHF.

The rearrangement links TRBV6-5 to TRBJ2-7, with 12 bases identical to TRBD2. CDR3 length: 15 amino acids. Unmatched junction bases numbered 8, after V lost 6 bases and J lost 5 bases. Germline CDR1 is MNHEY and CDR2 is SVGAGI. CDR3 nucleotide sequence: TGTGCCAGCAGAGACCCTAGCGGGGGGGCACACGAGCAGTACTTC. The encoded protein is CASRDPSGGAHEQYF.

This clone was seen a few times. The chain couples TRBV27 to TRBJ1-1; D ambiguous. Germline V lookup: CDR1 MNHEY, CDR2 SMNVEV (reference sequence). CDR3 size: 15 residues. V dropped 2 bases and J dropped 1 base, with 11 bases sitting between them. CDR3 in DNA: TGTGCCAGCAGTTTAAACGGCGCGGGGAACACTGAAGCTTTCTTT. Amino acid sequence: CASSLNGAGNTEAFF.

This chain joins TRBV27 and TRBJ1-1; 11 nucleotides line up with TRBD1. CDR3 length: 15 amino acids. After removal of 4 bases from V and 7 bases from J, the junction contained 8 bases not matched to a gene. The V gene's germline CDR1 is MNHEY and CDR2 SMNVEV (reference sequence). In DNA, the CDR3 is TGTGCCAGCAGTTCACGGACAGGGGGCAATGGTGAAGCTTTCTTT. It specifies CASSSRTGGNGEAFF.

The V call is TRBV7-6, the J call TRBJ2-7; 7 bases are a match to TRBD1. The J segment lost 3 bases and the V segment lost 5 bases, leaving 4 bases of the junction unmatched. CDR3 length equals 13 residues. Germline CDR1 is SGHVS and CDR2 is FNYEAQ. Written as DNA, the CDR3 is TGTGCCAGCAGCCGGGACAGATACTACGAGCAGTACTTC. As protein: CASSRDRYYEQYF.

This clone was counted a few times. The chain employs TRBV11-2 and TRBJ2-5; D call uncertain. The CDR3 is made up of 13 amino acids. V lost 1 base to trimming and J lost 5 bases, with 8 bases between them. From germline, CDR1 is SGHAT and CDR2 FQNNGV. The CDR3 region has the DNA TGTGCCAGCAGCTTAGCTAGATTCGAGACCCAGTACTTC. Protein product: CASSLARFETQYF.

This chain uses TRBV7-2 with TRBJ2-7, with 11 bases fitting TRBD2. The CDR3 is 17 amino acids. Germline V gene sequence: CDR1 SGHTA, CDR2 FQGNSA. V lost 6 bases, J lost 1 base, and 11 bases stayed unmatched. The CDR3 DNA reads TGTGCCAGCAGTAAAAATAGCGGGGGGGCCTCATCCTACGAGCAGTACTTC. Its protein is CASSKNSGGASSYEQYF.

In this sample, this clone turned up once. The V and J genes are TRBV5-4 and TRBJ2-7, with a weak D call TRBD1 (6 bases). From germline, CDR1 is SGHNT and CDR2 YYREEE (reference sequence). The CDR3 covers 15 residues. Trimming removed 0 bases from V and 7 bases from J, with 17 bases in between. The chain's CDR3 is CASSLDTTGSREQYF. For the CDR3, the DNA is TGTGCCAGCAGCTTGGACACGACAGGTTCTAGGGAGCAGTACTTC.

This chain connects TRBV30 to TRBJ1-1; D is undetermined. Trimming stripped 4 bases from V and 6 bases from J, with 9 bases between. The CDR3 runs 11 residues. CDR1 is GTSNPN, CDR2 SVGIG, per germline (reference sequence). Written as DNA, the CDR3 is TGTGCCTGGACTGGGGAGGCTGAAGCTTTCTTT. Translating gives CAWTGEAEAFF.

The V call is TRBV18, the J call TRBJ1-5; D is unresolved. Germline-derived CDR1 and CDR2 are KGHSH and LQKENI. The V end lost 4 bases, the J end lost 1 base, and 8 bases lay between the germline ends. The CDR3 contains 14 residues. The CDR3, as DNA: TGTGCCAGCTCACGGTTACAGAGCAATCAGCCCCAGCATTTT. Protein product: CASSRLQSNQPQHF.

V usage is TRBV6-1 and J usage is TRBJ1-4; 8 nucleotides line up with TRBD1. CDR3 length: 16 amino acids. The V gene's germline CDR1 is MNHNS and CDR2 SASEGT. V lost 0 bases to trimming and J lost 11 bases; unmatched junction nucleotides: 11. The chain's CDR3 is CASSEAHRGTLRKLFF. The CDR3 coding sequence is TGTGCCAGCAGTGAAGCCCACAGGGGGACCCTTAGGAAACTGTTTTTT.

The chain couples TRBV30 to TRBJ2-7; 8 positions agree with TRBD1. The CDR3 is 16 residues long. V shed 5 bases and J 4 bases; nucleotides not matched to a gene: 16. Germline assignment: CDR1 GTSNPN and CDR2 SVGIG (reference sequence). CDR3 loop: CAWVLNPGDRRYEQYF. Written as DNA, the CDR3 is TGTGCCTGGGTCCTTAACCCCGGGGACAGGAGATACGAGCAGTACTTC.

This clone occurred once. The V call is TRBV6-5, the J call TRBJ2-7; TRBD2 matches at 13 bases. The length of the CDR3 is 13 residues. Trimming removed 4 bases from V and 10 bases from J; junction bases left unmatched: 4. Germline V gene sequence: CDR1 MNHEY, CDR2 SVGAGI. The CDR3: CASSSGLAGAQYF. The CDR3 DNA reads TGTGCCAGCAGTTCAGGACTAGCGGGGGCTCAGTACTTC.

The chain couples TRBV2 to TRBJ1-4, with 7 bases aligning to TRBD1. CDR3 length: 15 amino acids. The germline CDR1 and CDR2 sequences are SNHLY and FYNNEI. V shed 5 bases and J 8 bases; nucleotides not matched to a gene: 11. The chain's CDR3 is CASSRTTGSGEKLFF. The CDR3 nucleotides are TGTGCCAGCAGTCGGACGACAGGGTCAGGCGAAAAACTGTTTTTT.

This rearrangement joins TRBV7-9 to TRBJ1-1; D is undetermined. The CDR3 length is 13 residues. V was cut by 3 bases and J by 0 bases, with 5 bases left in between. Germline CDR1 reads SEHNR; CDR2 reads FQNEAQ (reference sequence). The CDR3 coding sequence is TGTGCCAGCAGCTTTAACATGAACACTGAAGCTTTCTTT. It encodes CASSFNMNTEAFF.

The genes are TRBV19 and TRBJ1-6; D not certain. The germline CDR1 and CDR2 sequences are LNHDA and SQIVND (reference sequence). The CDR3 contains 15 residues. The germline V and J ends were trimmed by 7 bases and 9 bases, with 19 bases remaining between them. The DNA of the CDR3 is TGTGCCAGTACCTCTTTCCACAGTGGGAGTTCACCCCTCCACTTT. Encoded protein: CASTSFHSGSSPLHF. The entire variable domain, with the rest obtained from reference TRBV19 and TRBJ1-6, is as follows: DGGITQSPKYLFRKEGQNVTLSCEQNLNHDAMYWYRQDPGQGLRLIYYSQIVNDFQKGDIAEGYSVSREKKESFPLTVTSAQKNPTAFYLCASTSFHSGSSPLHFGNGTRLTVT.

The chain has TRBV5-1 and TRBJ2-7; D perhaps matches TRBD2 (6 bases). The CDR3 is made up of 16 amino acids. V lost 2 bases and J 2 bases, leaving 17 bases between the germline ends. Germline-derived CDR1 and CDR2 are SGHRS and YFSETQ. The CDR3 DNA reads TGCGCCAGCAGCTTCATGGGGACTCCTACCACCTACGAGCAGTACTTC. Its protein product is CASSFMGTPTTYEQYF.

The chain is built from TRBV6-2 or TRBV6-3 and TRBJ1-5; D is perhaps TRBD1 (5 bases). CDR3 length: 13 residues. Germline V gene data show CDR1 as MNHEY and CDR2 as SVGEGT. Between the trimmed V and J ends, which lost 6 bases and 6 bases, there was a span of 12 bases. The chain's CDR3 is CASSLDSTQPQHF. Written as DNA, the CDR3 is TGTGCCAGCAGCCTAGACAGTACTCAGCCCCAGCATTTT.

This rearrangement joins TRBV6-5 to TRBJ1-5; a weak D match, TRBD1 (5 bases). Germline CDR1 reads MNHEY; CDR2 reads SVGAGI. V was shortened by 8 bases and J by 2 bases, with 10 bases between the two germline ends. The CDR3 has 13 residues. The CDR3 DNA follows: TGTGCCAGCCGCCCGGGGGGCAATCAGCCCCAGCATTTT. It translates to CASRPGGNQPQHF.

This chain connects TRBV3-1 (or the pseudogene TRBV3-2) to TRBJ2-7; D is perhaps TRBD1 (5 bases). The V gene's germline CDR1 is LGHDT and CDR2 YNNKEL (reference sequence). The CDR3 contains 15 residues. V lost 4 bases, J lost 2 bases, and 15 bases lay in between. CDR3 bases: TGTGCCAGCAGCCTGAAGGGGTTTCCCACCTACGAGCAGTACTTC. Its protein is CASSLKGFPTYEQYF.

A few counts support this clone. V usage is TRBV27 and J usage is TRBJ1-1; a possible D gene is TRBD1 (5 bases). V lost 4 bases and J lost 5, with 14 bases in between. The length of the CDR3 is 14 residues. Germline V CDR1 and CDR2: MNHEY, SMNVEV (reference sequence). In DNA, the CDR3 is TGTGCCAGCAGTTCCGCGGGGGTTTGGACTGAAGCTTTCTTT. Translation gives CASSSAGVWTEAFF.

This clone has a single count. The V and J genes are TRBV5-3 and TRBJ2-5; weak D call: TRBD2 (5 bases). TRBV5-3 is assigned to the ORF class and has an uncertain function. V lost 6 bases and J lost 5, with 17 bases in between. This CDR3 contains 14 residues. The CDR3 protein is CARNYRGSRETQYF. As DNA, the CDR3 is TGTGCCAGAAATTACCGGGGATCCCGGGAGACCCAGTACTTC.

The rearrangement joins TRBV5-1 to TRBJ1-4; TRBD1 matches 7 bases. The CDR3 totals 15 residues. V shed 4 bases, J shed 6 bases, and the junction held 9 bases outside the gene matches. Looked up from germline, CDR1 is SGHRS and CDR2 is YFSETQ. The CDR3 loop reads CASSRQGRVDEKLFF. CDR3 DNA sequence: TGCGCCAGCAGCCGACAGGGCAGGGTGGATGAAAAACTGTTTTTT.

This clone has a single count. V gene TRBV7-9 combines with J gene TRBJ2-7; D gene ambiguous. The CDR3 totals 14 residues. CDR1 and CDR2 (germline): SEHNR, FQNEAQ (reference sequence). With 5 bases removed from V and 1 base from J, the gap between germline ends came to 12 bases. In nucleotides, the CDR3 is TGTGCCAGCAGCGTAAGTAGAAAATCCTACGAGCAGTACTTC. This codes for CASSVSRKSYEQYF.

The chain joins TRBV7-9 to TRBJ2-6, with D perhaps matching TRBD1 (6 bases). This CDR3 is 16 amino acids long. The V gene's germline CDR1 is SEHNR and CDR2 FQNEAQ (reference sequence). V was clipped by 10 bases and J by 0 bases, with 16 bases between them. The DNA for the CDR3 is TGTGCCACCATGTGGACAGCCGACTCTGGGGCCAACGTCCTGACTTTC. This gives the protein CATMWTADSGANVLTF. Supplemented by reference TRBV7-9 and TRBJ2-6, the full variable domain reads DTGVSQNPRHKITKRGQNVTFRCDPISEHNRLYWYRQTLGQGPEFLTYFQNEAQLEKSRLLSDRFSAERPKGSFSTLEIQRTEQGDSAMYLCATMWTADSGANVLTFGAGSRLTVL.

V is TRBV3-1 (or the pseudogene TRBV3-2) and J is TRBJ1-2; maybe TRBD1 (6 bases). Germline V CDR1 and CDR2: LGHDT, YNNKEL (reference sequence). V lost 4 bases and J 3 bases, leaving 15 bases between the germline ends. The CDR3 extends over 15 amino acids. The CDR3 loop is CASSRSGGKYYGYTF. The DNA for the CDR3 is TGTGCCAGCAGCCGCAGCGGGGGCAAATACTATGGCTACACCTTC.

The chain has TRBV19 and TRBJ1-5; D is unresolved. Trimming removed 6 bases at V and 2 bases at J, with 8 bases between. Germline assignment: CDR1 LNHDA and CDR2 SQIVND (reference sequence). This CDR3 spans 13 amino acids. CDR3 DNA sequence: TGTGCCAGTAGAGACGGGGGCAATCAGCCCCAGCATTTT. Protein sequence: CASRDGGNQPQHF.